This entry lists 2 T cell receptor beta chains sequenced from one sample in a study of T cells in women clearing cervical HPV infection. The assay was immunoSEQ multiplex PCR, and TCRdb's table has in-frame clones only and misses some. The sample table includes under 40,000 clones. Sample: blood buffy coat. These TCRs come from a woman aged 18-70 years with a cervical HPV16 infection that either progressed to CIN3+ or cleared (not recorded which).

About this clone itself: The read finishes 3 residues shy of the CDR3 end, and the germline J gene is used to complete it. The chain has TRBV19 and TRBJ2-1; 9 bases match TRBD2. This CDR3 has 17 residues. The ends lost 7 bases at V and 5 bases at J; junction bases unmatched: 15. The germline CDR1 and CDR2 sequences are LNHDA and SQIVND (reference sequence). The DNA read from the CDR3 is TGTGCCAGTACCAACTCCCCCCTAGCGGGGACAAACAATGAG. This translates into CASTNSPLAGTNNE. The full CDR3 protein reads CASTNSPLAGTNNEQFF. Full variable domain (rest looked up from reference TRBV19 and TRBJ2-1): DGGITQSPKYLFRKEGQNVTLSCEQNLNHDAMYWYRQDPGQGLRLIYYSQIVNDFQKGDIAEGYSVSREKKESFPLTVTSAQKNPTAFYLCASTNSPLAGTNNEQFFGPGTRLTVL.

A note on this clone: Read coverage stops 3 residues before the CDR3 terminus; the germline J gene supplies the remainder. The V gene is TRBV5-6, the J gene TRBJ2-3, with D maybe TRBD1 (6 bases). CDR1 SGHDT and CDR2 YYEEEE come from the germline V gene. The CDR3 consists of 13 residues. CDR3: CASSLASGEPQYF. The sequenced part of the CDR3 DNA is TGTGCCAGCAGCTTGGCGTCAGGGGAACCG.